This TCR beta chain is from a study of radiation and T cells in renal cell carcinoma. Whole-study findings and limits: In nephrectomy-only tumors, top 100 clonotypes averaged approximately 40%, versus 54% irradiated. Irradiated tumors held more dominant CDR3 motifs than control tumors.

V lost 5 bases and J lost 1, with 11 bases in between. The CDR3 has 14 residues. The germline gives CDR1 LGHNT, CDR2 FRNRAP. Using immunoSEQ multiplex PCR, the repertoire was profiled, and TCRdb retains in-frame clones only, with some absent. The sample carries more than 8,000 clones, approximately 58% recorded once. Comment on this clone: Its antigen is as yet unknown.

Treatment noted: treatment-naive control, cytoreductive nephrectomy. This sequence was found in a man between 60 and 70 years old with renal cell carcinoma. V gene TRBV12-5 combines with J gene TRBJ1-1; D unresolved. Here the sequenced sample was tumor tissue, taken from a patient whose treatment was nephrectomy without radiotherapy. In nucleotides, the CDR3 is TGTGCTAGTGGTCCCCCAACAGAGAACACTGAAGCTTTCTTT. It specifies CASGPPTENTEAFF.